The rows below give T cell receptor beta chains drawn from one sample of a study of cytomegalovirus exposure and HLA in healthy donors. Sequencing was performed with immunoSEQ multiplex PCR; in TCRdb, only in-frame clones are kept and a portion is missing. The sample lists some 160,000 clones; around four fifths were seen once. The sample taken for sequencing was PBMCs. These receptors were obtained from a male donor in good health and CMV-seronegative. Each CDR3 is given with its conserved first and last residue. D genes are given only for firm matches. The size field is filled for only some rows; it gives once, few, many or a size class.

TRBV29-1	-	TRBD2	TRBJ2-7	TGCAGCGTTGAGGGCGTCGGACCTGCCGGGACTAACTTCTACGAGCAGTACTTC	CSVEGVGPAGTNFYEQYF
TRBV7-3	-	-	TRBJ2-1	TGTGCCAGCAGCTTAGATGGAGGAACCTACAATGAGCAGTTCTTC	CASSLDGGTYNEQFF
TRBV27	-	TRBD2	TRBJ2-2	TGTGCCAGCAGTTGGCTAGCGGGGGTAGCGGACACCGGGGAGCTGTTTTTT	CASSWLAGVADTGELFF
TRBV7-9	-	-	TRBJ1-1	TGTGCCAGCAGCTTAGTGGGGGGGATGAACACTGAAGCTTTCTTT	CASSLVGGMNTEAFF
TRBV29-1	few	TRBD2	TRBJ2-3	TGCAGCGCTTTAGCGGGGGGGCCAGTTACGCAGTATTTT	CSALAGGPVTQYF
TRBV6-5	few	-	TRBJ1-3	TGTGCCAGCAGTTATTTCGGCAGGTCTGGAAACACCATATATTTT	CASSYFGRSGNTIYF
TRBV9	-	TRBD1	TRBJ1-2	TGTGCCAGCAGCAGAGGGAACAGGGGGGCCAACTATGGCTACACCTTC	CASSRGNRGANYGYTF
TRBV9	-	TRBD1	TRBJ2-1	TGTGCCAGCAGCGTTGGACAGGGAAACGGAAAAATTCAGTTCTTC	CASSVGQGNGKIQFF
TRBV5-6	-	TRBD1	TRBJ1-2	TGTGCCAGCAGCTTAGGGACAGGGACCTATGGCTACACCTTC	CASSLGTGTYGYTF
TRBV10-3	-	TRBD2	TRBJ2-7	TGTGCCATCAGTGAGTTGTGGCGGGGGACCTCCCTCGAGCAGTACTTC	CAISELWRGTSLEQYF
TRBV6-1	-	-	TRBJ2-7	TGTGCCAGCAACGTGGACGGGATCTACGAGCAGTACTTC	CASNVDGIYEQYF
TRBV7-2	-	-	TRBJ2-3	TGTGCCAGCAGCTTAGGAGGACTCTGGAACACAGATACGCAGTATTTT	CASSLGGLWNTDTQYF
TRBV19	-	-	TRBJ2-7	TGTGCCAGTAGTATAGCCCATACGGGCTACGAGCAGTACTTC	CASSIAHTGYEQYF
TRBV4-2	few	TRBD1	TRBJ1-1	TGTGCCAGCAGCCAAGCGAGGGGGCCGAACACTGAAGCTTTCTTT	CASSQARGPNTEAFF
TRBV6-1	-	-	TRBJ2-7	TGTGCCAGCAGTGATCCTGGGAGTTCCTACGAGCAGTACTTC	CASSDPGSSYEQYF
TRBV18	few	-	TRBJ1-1	TGTGCCAGCTCAGGTATGACAGGACTCATGAACACTGAAGCTTTCTTT	CASSGMTGLMNTEAFF
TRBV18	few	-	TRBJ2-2	TGTGCCAGCTCACCCATAGAAATTCGGACCGGGGAGCTGTTTTTT	CASSPIEIRTGELFF
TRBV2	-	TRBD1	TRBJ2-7	TGTGCCAGCAGGACAGGGGTGAGTTCCTACGAGCAGTACTTC	CASRTGVSSYEQYF
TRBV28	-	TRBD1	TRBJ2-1	TGTGCCAGCAGTTTATACAGGGGCTACAATGAGCAGTTCTTC	CASSLYRGYNEQFF
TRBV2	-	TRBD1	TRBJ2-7	TGTGCCAGCAAGTTTCCCGGAACCCGCAGACAGGGCTCCTACGAGCAGTACTTC	CASKFPGTRRQGSYEQYF
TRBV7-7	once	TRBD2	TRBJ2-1	TGTGCTAGCAGCTTACTCGCGGGGGGCGGCGGTGAGCAGTTCTTC	CASSLLAGGGGEQFF
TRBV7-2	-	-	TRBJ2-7	TGTGCCAGCAGCCTTATCAGCTCCTACGAGCAGTACTTC	CASSLISSYEQYF